This section outlines one TCR beta chain sequence together with its context. What antigen it recognizes has not been identified. No base qualities exist here, and no much larger clone lies one base off it. TCRbeta CDR3 regions were amplified from genomic DNA using the immunoSEQ Assay, a bias-controlled multiplex PCR. For the original study's pipeline: Within the assay, amplification of reference gene primers was used to estimate how many nucleated cells each sample contained. To quantify the absolute abundance of each unique TCRbeta CDR3 rearrangement, sequence reads were collapsed and filtered. For each sample, productive Simpson clonality was calculated as the square root of Simpson's diversity index across productive rearrangements. TCRdb obtained this table from immuneACCESS and retained in-frame rearrangements with V and J assigned. These tables miss some clones; where compared with another copy, unresolved V genes account for less than half of the shortfall, and the remainder is unexplained. That table furnishes V, J and clone size, whereas the DNA furnished D and trimming. Counted in this sample were 210,000 or so clones; under 95% of them appeared once. Together, the top ten hold around 1.2% of the sample.

Collaborating institutions collected whole blood in K2EDTA tubes following their own protocols. Collaborator samples were shipped for TCRbeta analysis as frozen whole blood, isolated PBMCs, or DNA extracted from either sample type. This sample was included in a study of blood T cell repertoires in COVID-19 (dated by TCRdb to 2018 to 2020). In terms of the full investigation: Samples covering the acute and convalescent phases of COVID-19 were provided by collaborators in the United States, Italy and Spain. Where available, HLA class I and class II types were taken from metadata supplied by the sample provider and were not determined by assay-based typing. A de-identified subject ID, COVID-19 status, age in years and sex were almost always included in the sample metadata. The samples were drawn from the first 160 participants of the ongoing ImmuneRACE study and from 950 to 1,500 subjects provided by 6 global collaborators. The prospective study material was composed of cDNA or gDNA derived from T cells, B-cell-depleted T cells, or PBMCs. The repertoires were released in a freely available public database intended as a resource for research on the immune response to SARS-CoV-2. Deeply sampled blood TCRbeta repertoires from subjects exposed to, actively infected with, or recovered from COVID-19 were included in the dataset.

Points the paper makes about the study in general: How much clinical and demographic metadata was included differed by source and by participant, and the metadata was provided uncurated.

The source material was peripheral blood. This clonotype was sampled from a man aged 25-45 years with acute or convalescent COVID-19.

The CDR3 region has the sequence CASSRQERTDTQYF. The DNA sequence follows: TGTGCCAGCAGCCGCCAAGAGCGCACAGATACGCAGTATTTT. Recombination linked TRBV7-9 to TRBJ2-3; the D gene lacks a confident call. The CDR3 contains 14 residues, cysteine and phenylalanine counted. Only CDR3 DNA remains: 42 bases, in frame from the first base. V and J are truncated by 5 bases and 1 base respectively, leaving an intervening sequence of 10 bases. The germline V gene (reference sequence) specifies SEHNR as CDR1 and FQNEAQ as CDR2.